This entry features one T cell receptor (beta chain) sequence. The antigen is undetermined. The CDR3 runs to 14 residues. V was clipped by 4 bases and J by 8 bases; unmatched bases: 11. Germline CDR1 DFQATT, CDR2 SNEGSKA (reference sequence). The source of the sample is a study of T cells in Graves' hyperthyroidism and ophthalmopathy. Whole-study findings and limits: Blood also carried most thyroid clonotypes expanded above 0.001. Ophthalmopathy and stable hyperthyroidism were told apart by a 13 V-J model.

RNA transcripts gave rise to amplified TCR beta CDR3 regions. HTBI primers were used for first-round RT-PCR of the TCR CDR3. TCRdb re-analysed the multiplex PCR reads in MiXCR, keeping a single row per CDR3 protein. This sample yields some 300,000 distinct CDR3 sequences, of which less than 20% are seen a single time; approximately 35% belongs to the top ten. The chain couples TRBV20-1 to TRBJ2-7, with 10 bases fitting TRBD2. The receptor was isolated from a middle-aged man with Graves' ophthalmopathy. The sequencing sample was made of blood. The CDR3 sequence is CSATSAGGADKQYF. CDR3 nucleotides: TGCAGTGCTACTTCAGCGGGGGGGGCGGACAAGCAGTACTTC.